This TCR beta chain was found in a study of radiotherapy plus CTLA-4 blockade in lung cancer. For the study at large: Patients showed objective responses in 15% to 20% of cases and disease control in 25% to 40%.

Measured with immunoSEQ multiplex PCR; TCRdb has only the in-frame clones, and not every one. This sample carries approximately 83,000 clones, 60% to 85% of them seen once, and the ten largest clones take 4%. Points on this clone: What it binds is unknown.

The germline V gene has CDR1 SEHNR and CDR2 FQNEAQ (reference sequence). The CDR3 is made up of 11 amino acids. With 1 base clipped from V and 14 bases from J, the junction kept 1 base outside the gene matches. General study points: Radiotherapy with ipilimumab was followed by blood expansion of tumor-derived clones. According to reports, early shifts in blood T cell clones, alongside interferon-beta, forecast response most accurately.

Patients with chemo-refractory metastatic non-small-cell lung cancer received focal radiation plus CTLA-4 blockade with ipilimumab. This rearrangement joins TRBV7-9 to TRBJ1-4, with 7 bases that match TRBD1. This receptor was taken from a human donor with non-small cell lung cancer who had a partial response to radiotherapy plus ipilimumab. Some clones in this sample may be carry-over from other donors' samples. The sequencing used peripheral blood, collected from a patient treated with radiotherapy plus ipilimumab. CDR3 nucleotides: TGTGCCAGCAGCTTAGGACAGGGTCTGTTTTTT. This translates into CASSLGQGLFF.